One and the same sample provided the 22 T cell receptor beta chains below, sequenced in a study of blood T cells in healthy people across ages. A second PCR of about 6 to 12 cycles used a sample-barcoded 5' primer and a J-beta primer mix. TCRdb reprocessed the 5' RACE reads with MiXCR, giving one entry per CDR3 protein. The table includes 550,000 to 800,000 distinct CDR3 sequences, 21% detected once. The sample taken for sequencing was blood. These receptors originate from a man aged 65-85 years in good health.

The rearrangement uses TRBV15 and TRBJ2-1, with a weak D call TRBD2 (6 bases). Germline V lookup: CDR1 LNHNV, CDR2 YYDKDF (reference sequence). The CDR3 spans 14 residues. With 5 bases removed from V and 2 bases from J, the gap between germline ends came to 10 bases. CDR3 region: CATSPGGAYNEQFF. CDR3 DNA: TGTGCCACCAGCCCCGGGGGAGCCTACAATGAGCAGTTCTTC.

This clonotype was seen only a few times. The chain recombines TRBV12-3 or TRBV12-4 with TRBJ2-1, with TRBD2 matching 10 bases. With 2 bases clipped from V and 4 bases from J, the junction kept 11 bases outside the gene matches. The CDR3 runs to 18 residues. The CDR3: CASSLLASGSYEYNEQFF. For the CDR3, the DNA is TGTGCCAGCAGTTTATTGGCTAGCGGGAGCTATGAGTACAATGAGCAGTTCTTC.

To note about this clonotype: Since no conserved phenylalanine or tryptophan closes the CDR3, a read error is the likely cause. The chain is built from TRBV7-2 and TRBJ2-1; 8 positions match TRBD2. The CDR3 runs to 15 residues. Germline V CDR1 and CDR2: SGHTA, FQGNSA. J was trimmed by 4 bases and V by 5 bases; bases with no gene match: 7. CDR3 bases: TGTGCCAGCAGCCTGGCCGGGAGGGGTTACAATGAGCAGTTCCTC. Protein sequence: CASSLAGRGYNEQFL.

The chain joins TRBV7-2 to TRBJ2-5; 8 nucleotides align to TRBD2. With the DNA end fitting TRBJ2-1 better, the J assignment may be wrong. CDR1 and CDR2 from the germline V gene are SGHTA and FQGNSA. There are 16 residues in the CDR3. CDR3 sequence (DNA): TGTGCCAGCAGCTTAGGTGGTAGCGGGGAGGTCGATGAGCAGTTCTTC. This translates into CASSLGGSGEVDEQFF.

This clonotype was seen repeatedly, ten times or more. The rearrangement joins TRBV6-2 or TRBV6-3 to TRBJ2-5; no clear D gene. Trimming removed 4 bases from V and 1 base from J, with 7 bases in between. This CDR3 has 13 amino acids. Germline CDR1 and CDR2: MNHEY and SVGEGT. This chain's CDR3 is CASSWTAQETQYF. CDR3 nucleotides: TGTGCCAGCAGTTGGACGGCCCAAGAGACCCAGTACTTC.

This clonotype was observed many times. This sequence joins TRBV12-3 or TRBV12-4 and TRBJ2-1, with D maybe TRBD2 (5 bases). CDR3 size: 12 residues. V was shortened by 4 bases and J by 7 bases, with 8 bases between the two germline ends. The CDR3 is CASSWTGNEQFF. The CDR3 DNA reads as TGTGCCAGCAGTTGGACGGGAAATGAGCAGTTCTTC.

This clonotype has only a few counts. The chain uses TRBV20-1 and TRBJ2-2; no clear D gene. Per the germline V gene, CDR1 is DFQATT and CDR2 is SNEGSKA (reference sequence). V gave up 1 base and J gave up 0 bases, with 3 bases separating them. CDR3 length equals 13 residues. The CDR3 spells CSARVPNTGELFF. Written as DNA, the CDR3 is TGCAGTGCTAGAGTTCCGAACACCGGGGAGCTGTTTTTT.

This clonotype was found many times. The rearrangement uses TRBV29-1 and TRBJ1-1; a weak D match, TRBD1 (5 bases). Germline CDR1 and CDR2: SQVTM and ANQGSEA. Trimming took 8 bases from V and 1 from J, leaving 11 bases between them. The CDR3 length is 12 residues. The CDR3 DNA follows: TGCAGCTCGTCGAGGGGGAACACTGAAGCTTTCTTT. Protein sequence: CSSSRGNTEAFF. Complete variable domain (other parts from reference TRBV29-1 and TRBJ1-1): SAVISQKPSRDICQRGTSLTIQCQVDSQVTMMFWYRQQPGQSLTLIATANQGSEATYESGFVIDKFPISRPNLTFSTLTVSNMSPEDSSIYLCSSSRGNTEAFFGQGTRLTVV.

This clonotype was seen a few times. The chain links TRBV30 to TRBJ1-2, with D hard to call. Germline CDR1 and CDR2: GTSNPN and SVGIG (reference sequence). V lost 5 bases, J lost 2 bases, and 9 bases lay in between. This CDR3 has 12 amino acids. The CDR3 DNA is TGTGCCTGGCGCCTAGACAACTATGGCTACACCTTC. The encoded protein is CAWRLDNYGYTF. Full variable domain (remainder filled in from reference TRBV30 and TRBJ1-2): SQTIHQWPATLVQPVGSPLSLECTVEGTSNPNLYWYRQAAGRGLQLLFYSVGIGQISSEVPQNLSASRPQDRQFILSSKKLLLSDSGFYLCAWRLDNYGYTFGSGTRLTVV.

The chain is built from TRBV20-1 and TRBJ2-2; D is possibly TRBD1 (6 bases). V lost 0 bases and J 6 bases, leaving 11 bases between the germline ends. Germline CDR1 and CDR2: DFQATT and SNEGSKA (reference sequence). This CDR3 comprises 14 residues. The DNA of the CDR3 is TGCAGTGCTAGAGAACAGGGAAGGTCCGGGGAGCTGTTTTTT. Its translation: CSAREQGRSGELFF.

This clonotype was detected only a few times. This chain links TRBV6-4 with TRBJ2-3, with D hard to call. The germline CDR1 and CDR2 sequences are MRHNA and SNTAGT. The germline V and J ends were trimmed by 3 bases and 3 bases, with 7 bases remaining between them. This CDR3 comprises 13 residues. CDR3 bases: TGTGCCAGCAGTGAACAGTGGACAGATACGCAGTATTTT. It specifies CASSEQWTDTQYF.

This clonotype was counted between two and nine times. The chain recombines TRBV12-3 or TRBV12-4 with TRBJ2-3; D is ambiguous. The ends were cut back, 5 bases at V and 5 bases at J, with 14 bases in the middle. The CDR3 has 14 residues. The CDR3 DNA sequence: TGTGCCAGCAGTCAGATGGCGATGGGAGATACGCAGTATTTT. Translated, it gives CASSQMAMGDTQYF.

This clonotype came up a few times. The CDR3 DNA reads as TGCAGCGTTGACCCCCGGGACAGGGTTAGGAATGAGCAGTTCTTC. Its protein product is CSVDPRDRVRNEQFF. V is TRBV29-1 and J is TRBJ2-1, with TRBD1 identical over 9 bases. V gave up 3 bases and J gave up 7 bases; unmatched junction bases: 10. The CDR3 sequence is 15 residues long. Looked up from germline, CDR1 is SQVTM and CDR2 is ANQGSEA.

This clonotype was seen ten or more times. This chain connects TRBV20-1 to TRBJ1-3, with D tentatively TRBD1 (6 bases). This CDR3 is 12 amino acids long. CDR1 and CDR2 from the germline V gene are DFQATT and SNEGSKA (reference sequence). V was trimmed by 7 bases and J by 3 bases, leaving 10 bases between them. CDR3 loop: CSVAGDGNTIYF. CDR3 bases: TGCAGTGTGGCAGGGGATGGAAACACCATATATTTT.

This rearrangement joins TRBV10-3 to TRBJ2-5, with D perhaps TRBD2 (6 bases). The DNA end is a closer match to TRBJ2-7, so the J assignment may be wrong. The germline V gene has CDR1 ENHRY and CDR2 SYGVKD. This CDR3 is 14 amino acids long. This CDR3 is CAMSRDSSSYEQYF. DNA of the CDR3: TGTGCCATGAGTCGGGACTCATCCTCCTACGAGCAGTACTTC.

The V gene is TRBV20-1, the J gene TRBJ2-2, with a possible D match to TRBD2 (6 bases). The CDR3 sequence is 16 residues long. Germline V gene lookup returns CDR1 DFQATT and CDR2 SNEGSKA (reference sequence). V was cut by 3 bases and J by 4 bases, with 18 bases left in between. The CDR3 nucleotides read TGCAGTGCTAGGAGAACCGGGAGAGCGGTCACCGGGGAGCTGTTTTTT. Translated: CSARRTGRAVTGELFF.

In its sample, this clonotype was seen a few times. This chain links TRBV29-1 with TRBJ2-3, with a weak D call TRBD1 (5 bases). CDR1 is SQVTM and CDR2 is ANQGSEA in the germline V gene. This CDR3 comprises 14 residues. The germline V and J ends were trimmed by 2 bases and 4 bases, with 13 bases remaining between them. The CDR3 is CSVELTPGPDTQYF. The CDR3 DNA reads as TGCAGCGTTGAACTTACCCCAGGGCCAGATACGCAGTATTTT.

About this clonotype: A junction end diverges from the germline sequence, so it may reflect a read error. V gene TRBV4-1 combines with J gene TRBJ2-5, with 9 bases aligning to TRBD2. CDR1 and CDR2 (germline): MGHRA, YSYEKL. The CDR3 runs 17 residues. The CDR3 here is CASSLEGGAGGQETQYF. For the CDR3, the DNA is TGCGCCAGTAGCCTAGAAGGAGGAGCGGGGGGTCAAGAGACCCAGTACTTC.

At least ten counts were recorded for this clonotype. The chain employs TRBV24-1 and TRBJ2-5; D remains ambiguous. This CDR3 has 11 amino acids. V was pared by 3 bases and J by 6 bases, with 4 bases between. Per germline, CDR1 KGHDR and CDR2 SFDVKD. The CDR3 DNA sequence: TGTGCCACCAGTGATCTCCAGACCCAGTACTTC. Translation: CATSDLQTQYF.

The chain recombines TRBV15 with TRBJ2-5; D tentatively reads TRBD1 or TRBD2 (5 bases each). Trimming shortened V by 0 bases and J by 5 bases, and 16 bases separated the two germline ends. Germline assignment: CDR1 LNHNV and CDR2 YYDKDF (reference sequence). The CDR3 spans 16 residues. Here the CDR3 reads CATSRDLGERDETQYF. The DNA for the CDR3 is TGTGCCACCAGCAGAGATTTGGGGGAAAGGGATGAGACCCAGTACTTC.

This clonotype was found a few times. The CDR3 nucleotides read TGTGCCAGCAGTGAACCGACAGTAGCCTATGGCTACACCTTC. The encoded protein is CASSEPTVAYGYTF. This chain links TRBV6-1 with TRBJ1-2; D may be TRBD1 (5 bases). The V gene's germline CDR1 is MNHNS and CDR2 SASEGT. V dropped 2 bases and J dropped 4 bases, with 11 bases sitting between them. There are 14 residues in the CDR3.

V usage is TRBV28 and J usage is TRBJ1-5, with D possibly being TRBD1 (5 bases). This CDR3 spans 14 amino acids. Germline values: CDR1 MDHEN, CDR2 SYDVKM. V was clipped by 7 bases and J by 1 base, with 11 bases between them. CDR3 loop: CASIQSGSNQPQHF. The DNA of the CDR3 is TGTGCCAGCATCCAGTCAGGGAGCAATCAGCCCCAGCATTTT. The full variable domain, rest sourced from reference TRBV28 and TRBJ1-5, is DVKVTQSSRYLVKRTGEKVFLECVQDMDHENMFWYRQDPGLGLRLIYFSYDVKMKEKGDIPEGYSVSREKKERFSLILESASTNQTSMYLCASIQSGSNQPQHFGDGTRLSIL.